The entry that follows covers one TCR beta chain sequence. This clone came up a few times. No antigen is known for it. No qualities accompany the bases; no much larger clone lies one base away. This sample was taken from a study of shared clonotypes between healthy human individuals (TCRdb year 2020). Context from the whole study: The cohort comprised two women and a few men aged 18 to 49 years. Libraries were prepared and TCR repertoires were sequenced by different laboratories using diverse techniques, in order to increase sequencing depth and limit assay-specific biases. To estimate repertoire size and how much clonotype sharing occurs between individuals, the study deeply sequenced the blood TCR repertoires of a handful of healthy adults. Leukapheresis yielded between about 0.9 and 9 billion PBMCs per donor. Per donor, three plates each were used for CD4 naive and CD4 memory, two for CD8 naive, and one for CD8 memory.

The investigation overall reported the following: Naive subsets generally had larger estimated clonotype richness than memory subsets. Based on pairwise subsampling, the degree of clonotype sharing among donors was expected to be affected by sequencing depth. Even with the large sequencing depth, rarefaction of the sorted-subset datasets indicated that sequencing was incomplete. Because the study included only a small number of donors, the genetic and exposure-history diversity represented was limited. Compared with non-shared clonotypes, clonotypes shared by all four sorted-subset donors had higher generation probabilities. Sampling was restricted to blood, and TCR repertoires in tissue are likely to differ from TCR repertoires in blood. Around 5% of naive CD4, 3.5% of naive CD8, 2% to 2.5% of memory CD4, and around 0.42% of memory CD8 clonotypes were shared across a few donors.

TCR CDR3 regions were amplified from genomic DNA by multiplex PCR using the deep immunoSEQ assay. Genomic DNA extracted from each cell subset was distributed evenly over all wells of several immunoSEQ 96-well plates, and each plate served as one replicate. For sorted subsets, roughly 0.2 ug genomic DNA, equal to tens of thousands of T cell genomes, was loaded into each replicate PCR. Purified libraries were quantified with a Qubit 3.0 fluorometer, sized on a Bioanalyzer 2100, and re-quantified with the KAPA Library Quantification kit. Every immunoSEQ 96-well plate was sequenced on a separate single-read 150-cycle Illumina NextSeq 550 flow cell. Per the source publication's procedure: Because only junctional sequences without quality scores were contained in the immunoSEQ output, filtering matching that applied to full-length reads could not be performed. To assign V/J genes and CDR3, sequences were annotated against IMGT germline references using PyIR, a Python wrapper for IgBLAST v1.9. Reads with weak V/J assignments (E-value above 1e-6), missing CDR3, stop codons, out-of-frame junctions, or ambiguous translated residues were removed. V3J clonotypes were defined by identical inferred V gene, J gene, and CDR3 amino acid sequence. The percentage overlap between two repertoires was calculated by dividing the number of shared unique clonotypes by the size of the smaller repertoire. RTK rarefaction, the Chao1 estimator, and Recon v2.1 estimates of unobserved clonotypes were used to assess repertoire richness. OLGA was used to compute generation probabilities for all TCRbeta clonotypes that the gDNA method yielded from four donors. TCRdb provides this immuneACCESS table in a form limited to in-frame rearrangements. Some clones are lacking; in checked studies, under half of them reflect an unresolved V gene, and why the rest are absent is not known. That table gives V, J and clone size, and the DNA gave D and trimming. Recorded for this sample are approximately 980,000 clones; over 75% of them occurred a single time. The top ten clones comprise over 1.3% of the sample.

Its CDR3 holds 12 amino acids, cysteine through phenylalanine. The kept DNA is CDR3 alone, 36 bases in frame from the first base. CDR1 and CDR2 were assigned from the germline V gene (reference sequence) as GTSNPN and SVGIG. Healthy HIV-negative adults with no recently reported acute infections or vaccinations were included as donors. Every donor was a Caucasian adult residing in Nashville, Tennessee, USA. CD4+ T cells were enriched by magnetic negative selection, after which naive cells were positively selected on CD45RA and the negative fraction was taken as the memory subset. Blood was obtained by leukapheresis, after which PBMCs were separated by Ficoll-Histopaque density gradient centrifugation and cryopreserved in liquid nitrogen vapor phase. Analytical flow cytometry was used to check the purity and quantity of each magnetically sorted T cell population. Genomic DNA was isolated from every sorted fraction and measured by UV absorbance on a Nanodrop 2000c.

This clonotype was obtained from a young man in good health. The chain uses TRBV30 and TRBJ2-5; the D gene is unclear. TRBJ2-7 matches the DNA end more closely, so the J call is doubtful. The sequencing input was memory CD4+ T cells sorted from blood. What the cell subset or site label conveys for this sample: CD45RA-negative fraction. The CDR3 sequence is CAWSVQAYEQYF. The sequenced DNA: TGTGCCTGGAGTGTACAAGCCTACGAGCAGTACTTC.